The 16 T cell receptor beta chains reported below all come from one sample, sequenced in a study of T cell responses to AZD1222 COVID-19 vaccine. The method was immunoSEQ multiplex PCR; TCRdb's version includes in-frame clones alone and lacks a portion of them. Found here are 150,000 to 200,000 clones, 85% to 90% of them singletons; the top ten hold roughly 6%. Source: peripheral blood, taken on day 0 of AZD1222 vaccination. The receptor source for this set is an adult in good health.

This chain joins TRBV4-2 and TRBJ2-2; perhaps TRBD2 as D (6 bases). The CDR3 runs 15 residues. Trimming removed 3 bases at V and 4 bases at J, with 12 bases between. Looked up from germline, CDR1 is LGHNA and CDR2 is YNFKEQ. The CDR3 nucleotides read TGTGCCAGCAGCCACACTACAGCGGGCACCGGGGAGCTGTTTTTT. It encodes CASSHTTAGTGELFF.

The sample holds one count of this clone. This chain joins TRBV7-2 and TRBJ2-7; 8 bases align to TRBD2. V shed 1 base, J shed 3 bases, and the junction held 5 bases outside the gene matches. This CDR3 region has 15 residues. Per germline, CDR1 SGHTA and CDR2 FQGNSA. Here the CDR3 DNA reads TGTGCCAGCAGCTTAGTAGCGGGGCAGGGCTACGAGCAGTACTTC. Its protein product is CASSLVAGQGYEQYF.

The chain recombines TRBV29-1 with TRBJ2-3; D may be TRBD2 (6 bases). V was shortened by 4 bases and J by 4 bases, with 15 bases between the two germline ends. This CDR3 is 14 amino acids long. Germline-derived CDR1 and CDR2 are SQVTM and ANQGSEA. The CDR3 DNA sequence: TGCAGCGTTGGAGGGGAGGCCTCAGCAGATACGCAGTATTTT. Protein product: CSVGGEASADTQYF.

V usage is TRBV18 and J usage is TRBJ2-3, with D perhaps matching TRBD1 (5 bases). CDR3 length: 16 amino acids. The V gene's germline CDR1 is KGHSH and CDR2 LQKENI. Trimming cost V 0 bases and J 1 base, with 11 bases left between them. The CDR3 protein is CASSPPGQGGTDTQYF. CDR3 nucleotides: TGTGCCAGCTCACCACCGGGGCAAGGGGGCACAGATACGCAGTATTTT.

In its sample, this clone was seen a few times. The chain has TRBV2 and TRBJ1-6; D may be TRBD1 (5 bases). This CDR3 contains 13 residues. CDR1 and CDR2 from the germline V gene are SNHLY and FYNNEI. V lost 7 bases and J lost 10, with 14 bases in between. CDR3 sequence: CASIQGRESPLHF. CDR3 DNA: TGTGCCAGCATTCAGGGAAGAGAGTCACCCCTCCACTTT.

This clone was picked up a small number of times. The chain is built from TRBV9 and TRBJ2-3; 8 positions agree with TRBD1. This CDR3 has 15 amino acids. V lost 3 bases, J lost 3 bases, and 6 bases stayed unmatched. Germline-derived CDR1 and CDR2 are SGDLS and YYNGEE. For the CDR3, the DNA is TGTGCCAGCAGCGGGGACAGGAGACAAACAGATACGCAGTATTTT. It yields the protein CASSGDRRQTDTQYF.

This rearrangement joins TRBV19 to TRBJ1-5; 10 bases are a match to TRBD1. The germline CDR1 and CDR2 sequences are LNHDA and SQIVND (reference sequence). The junction had 19 bases not matched to a gene; V was cut back by 5 bases and J by 3 bases. This CDR3 is 20 amino acids long. CDR3 loop: CASSPGARTPGTGDNQPQHF. CDR3 coding DNA: TGTGCCAGTAGTCCCGGGGCTCGCACGCCAGGGACAGGGGACAATCAGCCCCAGCATTTT.

The gene calls are TRBV27 and TRBJ1-2; D is possibly TRBD1 (5 bases). V was trimmed by 5 bases and J by 0 bases, leaving 10 bases between them. The germline CDR1 and CDR2 sequences are MNHEY and SMNVEV (reference sequence). The CDR3 extends over 14 amino acids. The CDR3 DNA reads TGTGCCAGCAGTAGACAGTTCACTAACTATGGCTACACCTTC. Protein sequence: CASSRQFTNYGYTF.

The genes are TRBV5-1 and TRBJ1-6; TRBD1 is a possible D gene (5 bases). The ends were cut back, 4 bases at V and 6 bases at J, with 17 bases in the middle. Germline V CDR1 and CDR2: SGHRS, YFSETQ. The CDR3 is 16 amino acids. This CDR3 reads CASSPSGGKGNSPLHF. The CDR3 DNA sequence: TGCGCCAGCAGCCCCTCCGGGGGGAAGGGTAATTCACCCCTCCACTTT. The full variable domain, with the rest looked up from reference TRBV5-1 and TRBJ1-6, is KAGVTQTPRYLIKTRGQQVTLSCSPISGHRSVSWYQQTPGQGLQFLFEYFSETQRNKGNFPGRFSGRQFSNSRSEMNVSTLELGDSALYLCASSPSGGKGNSPLHFGNGTRLTVT.

This chain joins TRBV6-4 and TRBJ1-6, with D perhaps TRBD1 (6 bases). The CDR3 is made up of 14 amino acids. V shed 6 bases and J shed 9 bases, with 15 bases lying between them. Germline V gives CDR1 MRHNA, CDR2 SNTAGT. The CDR3 DNA is TGTGCCAGCAGCCAGGGGACAACCTCTTCACCCCTCCACTTT. As protein: CASSQGTTSSPLHF.

The CDR3 nucleotides are TGTGCCAGCAGCGTACAGGGTACTAACTATGGCTACACCTTC. Translating it yields CASSVQGTNYGYTF. This chain links TRBV9 with TRBJ1-2; possibly TRBD1 for D (5 bases). Germline CDR1 is SGDLS and CDR2 is YYNGEE. The CDR3 length is 14 residues. V lost 1 base, J lost 0 bases, and 7 bases lay in between.

The DNA for the CDR3 is TGTGCCAGCACCCGACAGGGGTCCTACGAGCAGTACTTC. Protein: CASTRQGSYEQYF. The chain joins TRBV12-3 or TRBV12-4 to TRBJ2-7; 8 nucleotides align to TRBD1. This CDR3 comprises 13 residues. Trimming at V came to 7 bases and at J to 1 base, leaving 3 bases not matched to a gene.

This rearrangement joins TRBV19 to TRBJ2-7, with D maybe TRBD1 (5 bases). The CDR3 covers 12 residues. The V gene's germline CDR1 is LNHDA and CDR2 SQIVND (reference sequence). Trimming shortened V by 6 bases and J by 3 bases, and 9 bases separated the two germline ends. CDR3 region: CASRDTSYEQYF. Written as DNA, the CDR3 is TGTGCCAGTAGGGACACGAGCTACGAGCAGTACTTC.

This chain links TRBV27 with TRBJ2-7, with 9 bases identical to TRBD1. With 6 bases clipped from V and 2 bases from J, the junction kept 8 bases outside the gene matches. The germline V gene encodes CDR1 MNHEY and CDR2 SMNVEV (reference sequence). The CDR3 runs 15 residues. CDR3 coding DNA: TGTGCCAGCAGCCGGACCGGGACAGGGCCCTACGAGCAGTACTTC. Its protein is CASSRTGTGPYEQYF.

This chain uses TRBV7-9 with TRBJ1-6; a possible D gene is TRBD1 (6 bases). Germline values: CDR1 SEHNR, CDR2 FQNEAQ (reference sequence). Trimming removed 1 base from V and 10 bases from J, with 11 bases in between. CDR3 size: 14 residues. The CDR3 here is CASSLDAGASPLHF. The CDR3 DNA reads TGTGCCAGCAGCTTAGACGCAGGGGCCTCACCCCTCCACTTT.

The chain recombines TRBV3-1 (or the pseudogene TRBV3-2) with TRBJ1-6, with no clear D. The CDR3 totals 14 residues. Trimming removed 4 bases at V and 8 bases at J, with 12 bases between. The germline V gene has CDR1 LGHDT and CDR2 YNNKEL (reference sequence). CDR3 sequence reads: CASSRTSSDSPLHF. The DNA for the CDR3 is TGTGCCAGCAGCCGGACTTCCAGTGATTCACCCCTCCACTTT.